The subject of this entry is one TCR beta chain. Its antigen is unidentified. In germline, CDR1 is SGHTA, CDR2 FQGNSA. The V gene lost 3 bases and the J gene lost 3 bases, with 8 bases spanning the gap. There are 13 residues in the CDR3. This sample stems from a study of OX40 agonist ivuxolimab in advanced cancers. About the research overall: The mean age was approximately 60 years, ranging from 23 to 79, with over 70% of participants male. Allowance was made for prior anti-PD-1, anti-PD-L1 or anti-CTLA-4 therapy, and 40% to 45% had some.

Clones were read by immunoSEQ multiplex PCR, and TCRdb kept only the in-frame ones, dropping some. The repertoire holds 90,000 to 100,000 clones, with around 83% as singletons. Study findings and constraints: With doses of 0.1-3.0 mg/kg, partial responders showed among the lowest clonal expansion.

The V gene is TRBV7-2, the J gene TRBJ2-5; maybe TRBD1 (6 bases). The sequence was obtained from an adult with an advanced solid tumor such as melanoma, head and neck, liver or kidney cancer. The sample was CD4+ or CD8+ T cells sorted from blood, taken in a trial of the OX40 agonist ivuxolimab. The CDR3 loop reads CASSLTGKETQYF. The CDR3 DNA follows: TGTGCCAGCAGCTTGACAGGCAAAGAGACCCAGTACTTC.